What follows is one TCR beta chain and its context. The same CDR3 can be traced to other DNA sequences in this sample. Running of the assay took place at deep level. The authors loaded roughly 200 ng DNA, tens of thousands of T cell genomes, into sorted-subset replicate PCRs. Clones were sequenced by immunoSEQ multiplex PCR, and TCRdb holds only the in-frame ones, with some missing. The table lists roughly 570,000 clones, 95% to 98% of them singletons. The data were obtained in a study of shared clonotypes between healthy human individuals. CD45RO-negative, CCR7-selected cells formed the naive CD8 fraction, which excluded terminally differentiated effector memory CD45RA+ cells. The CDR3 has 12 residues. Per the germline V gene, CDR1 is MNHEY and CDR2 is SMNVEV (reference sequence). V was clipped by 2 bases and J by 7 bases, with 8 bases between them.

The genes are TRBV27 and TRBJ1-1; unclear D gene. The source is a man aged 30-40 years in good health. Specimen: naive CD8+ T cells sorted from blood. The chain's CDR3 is CASSLLGDEAFF. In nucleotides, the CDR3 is TGTGCCAGCAGTTTACTCGGGGATGAAGCTTTCTTT.